Listed here are 3 T cell receptor beta chains from one sample, sequenced in a study of Graves' ophthalmopathy and Graves' hyperthyroidism (dated by TCRdb to about 2018). The instrument was an Illumina HiSeq 2000. For repertoire sequencing, the TCR beta CDR3 regions were amplified from RNA transcripts. The first round was an RT-PCR using HTBI primers with the Qiagen OneStep RT-PCR kit, and this first round was followed by a second-round multiplex PCR, then size selection and purification. TCRdb applied fastp at Q25 and MiXCR to the public reads, then kept only in-frame beta chains. Rows matching on CDR3 protein sequence are summarized as one entry with the most common DNA and genes. In this sample the table shows roughly 230,000 distinct CDR3 sequences, roughly 21% of which occur a single time. Of the sample, about 40% falls within the top ten clones. The sample was peripheral blood. The receptors were sampled from a woman between 45 and 65 years old with Graves' ophthalmopathy. Donor details come from another sample of the same person, matched by shared clones.

The chain is built from TRBV4-2 and TRBJ2-7, with D hard to call. The CDR3 loop spans 18 amino acids. V lost 0 bases and J lost 4, with 22 bases in between. Germline V gene data show CDR1 as LGHNA and CDR2 as YNFKEQ. Here the CDR3 reads CASSQDLPRFNSYYEQYF. The DNA for the CDR3 is TGTGCCAGCAGCCAAGATCTCCCTCGTTTTAATTCTTATTACGAGCAGTACTTC.

This clonotype was counted ten times or more. The chain is built from TRBV7-9 and TRBJ2-7; 7 positions match TRBD1. Germline V gene data show CDR1 as SEHNR and CDR2 as FQNEAQ (reference sequence). This CDR3 has 14 amino acids. Trimming removed 1 base from V and 6 bases from J; junction bases left unmatched: 6. The CDR3 DNA reads as TGTGCCAGCAGCTTAGTAGACAGGGTAGGCGAGCAGTACTTC. It is translated as CASSLVDRVGEQYF.

This clonotype appeared a single time. This chain joins TRBV20-1 and TRBJ2-7; a possible D gene is TRBD1 (6 bases). The CDR3 is 13 amino acids. V dropped 0 bases and J dropped 2 bases, with 8 bases sitting between them. Germline loops: CDR1 DFQATT, CDR2 SNEGSKA (reference sequence). CDR3 region: CSARDGTTYEQYF. CDR3 coding DNA: TGCAGTGCTAGAGATGGGACAACCTACGAGCAGTACTTC.